The 7 T cell receptor beta chains below were found in one sample sequenced in a study of T cell repertoires in cytomegalovirus infection. TCRdb used MiXCR to reprocess the reads, holding one entry per CDR3 protein. Among around 140,000 distinct CDR3 sequences listed, 5% to 6.5% were seen once. Sequencing was performed on PBMCs. Every receptor here comes from a human donor in good health (CMV status not recorded). Some clones in this sample may be carry-over from other donors' samples.

This chain joins TRBV2 and TRBJ2-3, with 12 bases aligning to TRBD2. J lost 6 bases, V lost 7 bases, and 2 bases had no gene match. Germline V gives CDR1 SNHLY, CDR2 FYNNEI. The CDR3 length is 13 residues. DNA of the CDR3: TGTGCCAGCAATGGACTAGCGGGGGATACGCAGTATTTT. It yields the protein CASNGLAGDTQYF.

This clonotype was counted ten times or more. This rearrangement joins TRBV7-2 to TRBJ1-1; D possibly corresponds to TRBD1 (6 bases). V dropped 3 bases and J dropped 3 bases, with 14 bases sitting between them. The CDR3 covers 15 residues. Germline CDR1 is SGHTA and CDR2 is FQGNSA. CDR3 nucleotides: TGTGCCAGCAGCTTCAGACAGGTTAGGTACACTGAAGCTTTCTTT. Protein: CASSFRQVRYTEAFF.

The sample holds many counts of this clonotype. The V gene is TRBV7-2, the J gene TRBJ2-2; D uncertain. The CDR3 spans 21 residues. The V end lost 1 base, the J end lost 0 bases, and 24 bases lay between the germline ends. Germline V lookup: CDR1 SGHTA, CDR2 FQGNSA. The DNA of the CDR3 is TGTGCCAGCAGCTTAGTTATCCCCCAAAAGCTGACGAGCGCGAACACCGGGGAGCTGTTTTTT. This sequence encodes CASSLVIPQKLTSANTGELFF. The entire variable domain, with the rest obtained from reference TRBV7-2 and TRBJ2-2, is as follows: GAGVSQSPSNKVTEKGKDVELRCDPISGHTALYWYRQSLGQGLEFLIYFQGNSAPDKSGLPSDRFSAERTGGSVSTLTIQRTQQEDSAVYLCASSLVIPQKLTSANTGELFFGEGSRLTVL.

In its sample, this clonotype was seen many times. The CDR3 here is CASSLLPPSGGGIPNTEAFF. The CDR3 region has the DNA TGTGCCAGCAGCCTCCTGCCGCCGTCCGGGGGGGGGATCCCGAACACTGAAGCTTTCTTT. The chain couples TRBV7-3 to TRBJ1-1; D might be TRBD1 (5 bases). This CDR3 has 20 amino acids. The V end lost 5 bases, the J end lost 1 base, and 29 bases lay between the germline ends. Germline V gene data show CDR1 as SGHTA and CDR2 as FQGTGA.

This clonotype was observed a few times. This chain joins TRBV5-4 and TRBJ2-3; D may be TRBD2 (6 bases). The CDR3 spans 13 residues. The V gene lost 0 bases and the J gene lost 11 bases, with 13 bases spanning the gap. CDR1 and CDR2 (germline): SGHNT, YYREEE (reference sequence). In DNA form, the CDR3 reads TGTGCCAGCAGCTTGGAACTAGCCCAACAGCAGTATTTT. This gives the protein CASSLELAQQQYF.

This clonotype occurred many times. J is TRBJ2-1 and V is TRBV11-3; D remains ambiguous. There are 16 residues in the CDR3. Germline values: CDR1 SGHNT, CDR2 YENEEA. V lost 4 bases and J lost 3, with 16 bases in between. The CDR3 reads CASSSSPFALYNEQFF. CDR3 coding DNA: TGTGCCAGCAGCTCCTCCCCCTTCGCCCTCTACAATGAGCAGTTCTTC.

This clonotype was recorded many times. The CDR3 protein is CASSLLPGSGTEAFF. The CDR3 coding sequence is TGTGCCAGCAGCTTACTCCCAGGGAGTGGGACTGAAGCTTTCTTT. The chain joins TRBV7-2 to TRBJ1-1; weak D call: TRBD1 (5 bases). Germline lookup yields CDR1 SGHTA and CDR2 FQGNSA. This CDR3 is 15 amino acids long. V shed 2 bases and J shed 5 bases, with 15 bases lying between them.